A selection of T cell receptor beta chains follows, all from one sample in a study of T cells in Graves' hyperthyroidism and ophthalmopathy. TCRdb fed the multiplex PCR reads into MiXCR, producing one record per CDR3 protein. The table shows under 350,000 distinct CDR3 sequences, with roughly 13% occurring only once. Material for sequencing was blood. These receptors all stem from a woman aged 40-49 years with Graves' ophthalmopathy. CDR3s include the opening cysteine and the closing phenylalanine or tryptophan. A D gene is named only where the DNA matches it firmly. For some rows the clone size is stated as once, few or many, or as a class when expanded; others skip it.

>TRBJ1-5|20|TRBD1|TRBV19|-
CASSMFGPGQGGYSNQPQHF
TGTGCCAGTAGTATGTTCGGTCCGGGACAGGGGGGGTATAGCAATCAGCCCCAGCATTTT
>TRBJ1-1|14|-|TRBV12-3/TRBV12-4|-
CASSLIGGSAEAFF
TGTGCCAGCAGTTTAATTGGCGGGTCAGCGGAAGCTTTCTTT
>TRBJ1-5|12|-|TRBV7-9|-
CASSVDGLVQHF
TGTGCCAGCAGTGTCGATGGACTTGTCCAGCATTTT
>TRBJ1-4|19|-|TRBV7-6|-
CASSPTAGAGFGTNEKLFF
TGTGCCAGCAGCCCAACAGCCGGAGCGGGGTTTGGAACTAATGAAAAACTGTTTTTT
>TRBJ2-5|18|-|TRBV11-2|-
CASSLAITGGGIQETQYF
TGTGCCAGCAGCTTAGCCATAACAGGGGGGGGAATCCAAGAGACCCAGTACTTC
>TRBJ2-7|12|TRBD2|TRBV6-2/TRBV6-3|many
CASRGGLYEQYF
TGTGCCAGCCGCGGGGGGCTGTACGAGCAGTACTTC
>TRBJ2-5|16|TRBD1|TRBV13|few
CASSFGTGAFQETQYF
TGTGCCAGCAGCTTTGGGACAGGTGCATTTCAAGAGACCCAGTACTTC
>TRBJ2-5|14|TRBD2|TRBV7-9|many
CASSFTSDQETQYF
TGTGCCAGCAGCTTCACTAGCGACCAAGAGACCCAGTACTTC
>TRBJ2-1|15|TRBD2|TRBV20-1|-
CSAPTSGKDRNEQFF
TGCAGTGCTCCGACTAGCGGAAAAGACAGAAATGAGCAGTTCTTC
>TRBJ2-1|12|TRBD1|TRBV7-9|many
CASSPDRPKQFF
TGTGCCAGCAGCCCGGACAGGCCGAAGCAGTTCTTC
>TRBJ2-4|19|TRBD1|TRBV12-3/TRBV12-4|many
CASSLHGTGGLLSKNIQYF
TGTGCCAGCAGTTTACACGGGACAGGGGGCCTTTTGTCCAAAAACATTCAGTACTTC
>TRBJ2-3|14|-|TRBV10-3|few
CAIGGGGHTDTQYF
TGTGCCATCGGAGGAGGGGGCCACACAGATACGCAGTATTTT
>TRBJ2-1|13|-|TRBV24-1|few
CATSDRGGNEQFF
TGTGCCACCAGTGATCGAGGGGGTAATGAGCAGTTCTTC
>TRBJ1-5|11|-|TRBV6-1|many
CASSGGSPQHF
TGTGCCAGCAGTGGGGGGTCGCCCCAGCATTTT
>TRBJ1-2|13|-|TRBV6-1|many
CASSEDPTLVYTF
TGTGCCAGCAGTGAGGACCCGACTCTGGTCTACACCTTC
>TRBJ1-1|14|TRBD1|TRBV27|many
CASSPGQHYTEAFF
TGTGCCAGCAGTCCGGGACAGCACTACACTGAAGCTTTCTTT
>TRBJ2-6|16|TRBD1|TRBV24-1|few
CATSDPGQAGANVLTF
TGTGCCACCAGTGATCCGGGACAGGCTGGGGCCAACGTCCTGACTTTC
>TRBJ2-7|17|TRBD1|TRBV5-1|few
CASSLSHSGTGSYEQYF
TGCGCCAGCAGCTTGTCACACTCCGGGACAGGCAGCTACGAGCAGTACTTC
>TRBJ2-7|11|-|TRBV30|few
CAWSMSYEQYF
TGTGCCTGGAGTATGAGTTACGAGCAGTACTTC
>TRBJ2-1|14|TRBD1|TRBV20-1|many
CSARSTTGFNEQFF
TGCAGTGCTAGATCGACGACAGGGTTCAATGAGCAGTTCTTC
>TRBJ2-7|12|-|TRBV3-1|many
CASSQVNSEQYF
TGTGCCAGCAGCCAAGTCAATAGTGAGCAGTACTTC
>TRBJ2-7|14|-|TRBV2|many
CASSEAGLPPEQYF
TGTGCCAGCAGTGAAGCGGGACTGCCGCCGGAGCAGTACTTC
>TRBJ2-6|18|TRBD2|TRBV19|-
CASSSLRTSRSGANVLTF
TGTGCCAGTAGTTCCCTCCGGACTAGCAGATCTGGGGCCAACGTCCTGACTTTC
>TRBJ2-3|17|TRBD2|TRBV15|few
CATSRGGRRGGGDTQYF
TGTGCCACCAGCAGAGGGGGCAGGCGGGGGGGAGGAGATACGCAGTATTTT
>TRBJ2-3|15|-|TRBV14|few
CASSQELLRGDTQYF
TGTGCCAGCAGCCAAGAGTTGCTCCGAGGGGATACGCAGTATTTT
>TRBJ1-2|12|-|TRBV6-1|many
CASSEYRGGYTF
TGTGCCAGCAGTGAGTACCGCGGGGGCTACACCTTC
>TRBJ2-2|17|-|TRBV28|many
CASMGWALAANTGELFF
TGTGCCAGCATGGGGTGGGCATTAGCGGCGAACACCGGGGAGCTGTTTTTT
>TRBJ1-2|12|-|TRBV7-9|many
CASSLGRHGYTF
TGTGCCAGCAGCTTGGGACGGCATGGCTACACCTTC
>TRBJ1-2|14|-|TRBV13|few
CASSLVASNYGYTF
TGTGCCAGCAGCTTAGTTGCGTCTAACTATGGCTACACCTTC
>TRBJ2-7|16|TRBD2|TRBV11-2|many
CASSSLGLAGAYEQYF
TGTGCCAGCAGCTCTTTGGGACTAGCGGGAGCCTACGAGCAGTACTTC
>TRBJ2-7|14|-|TRBV27|-
CASKTDKGHGEQYF
TGTGCCAGCAAAACGGACAAGGGGCACGGCGAGCAGTACTTC
>TRBJ2-3|17|TRBD1|TRBV11-3|many
CASSSQGRGYSTDTQYF
TGTGCCAGCAGCTCGCAGGGCAGGGGGTATAGCACAGATACGCAGTATTTT
>TRBJ2-2|16|-|TRBV5-1|-
CASSLWGAADTGELFF
TGCGCCAGCAGCTTGTGGGGCGCGGCGGACACCGGGGAGCTGTTTTTT
>TRBJ2-1|19|-|TRBV7-2|many
CASSQGGLAGTSSYNEQFF
TGTGCCAGCAGCCAAGGTGGGCTAGCAGGCACCAGCTCCTACAATGAGCAGTTCTTC
>TRBJ1-1|14|-|TRBV11-2|many
CASSFRGTHTEAFF
TGTGCCAGCAGCTTCAGGGGTACCCACACTGAAGCTTTCTTT
>TRBJ2-1|15|TRBD2|TRBV28|many
CASSPGTSGIYEQFF
TGTGCCAGCAGCCCCGGGACTAGCGGGATCTATGAGCAGTTCTTC
>TRBJ1-1|13|-|TRBV30|many
CAWRDDRYTEAFF
TGTGCCTGGAGGGATGACAGATACACTGAAGCTTTCTTT
>TRBJ2-7|14|-|TRBV5-5|many
CASSLVGGTGEQYF
TGTGCCAGCAGCTTGGTTGGGGGGACGGGCGAGCAGTACTTC
>TRBJ2-7|15|-|TRBV29-1|many
CSVARGRGSSYEQYF
TGCAGCGTGGCTCGGGGGAGAGGCAGCTCCTACGAGCAGTACTTC
>TRBJ1-2|14|-|TRBV3-1|many
CASSPSTGVYGYTF
TGTGCCAGCAGCCCGTCGACCGGAGTCTATGGCTACACCTTC
>TRBJ2-1|19|TRBD2|TRBV19|few
CASTSAGVFSIPYYNEQFF
TGTGCCAGTACTTCAGCGGGAGTGTTCAGTATACCGTACTACAATGAGCAGTTCTTC
>TRBJ2-5|17|-|TRBV28|many
CASKKIPHSGSEETQYF
TGTGCCAGCAAAAAAATCCCTCACTCCGGGAGCGAAGAGACCCAGTACTTC
>TRBJ2-1|16|TRBD2|TRBV20-1|-
CSASTSGGSSYNEQFF
TGCAGTGCCTCTACTAGCGGAGGGAGCTCCTACAATGAGCAGTTCTTC
>TRBJ2-1|14|TRBD1|TRBV2|many
CASSGDRGYNEQFF
TGTGCCAGCAGTGGGGACAGGGGGTACAATGAGCAGTTCTTC
>TRBJ1-5|17|-|TRBV19|-
CASSAHKDISITRPQHF
TGTGCCAGTAGTGCGCACAAGGACATCTCAATAACGAGGCCCCAGCATTTT
>TRBJ2-4|12|-|TRBV11-2|many
CASSRVGNIQYF
TGTGCCAGCAGCAGGGTGGGAAACATTCAGTACTTC
>TRBJ2-2|22|-|TRBV6-1|many
CASSEAGARERGSDRNTGELFF
TGTGCCAGCAGTGAAGCGGGGGCCCGGGAAAGGGGAAGTGACCGGAACACCGGGGAGCTGTTTTTT
>TRBJ2-2|14|-|TRBV24-1|-
CATSGPKNTGELFF
TGTGCCACCAGTGGACCGAAAAACACCGGGGAGCTGTTTTTT
>TRBJ2-7|14|TRBD1|TRBV6-1|many
CASRLRDRSYEQYF
TGTGCCAGCAGGCTCCGGGACAGAAGCTACGAGCAGTACTTC
>TRBJ1-5|15|TRBD1|TRBV12-3/TRBV12-4|many
CASSAGGRRNQPQHF
TGTGCCAGCAGTGCAGGGGGCCGGAGGAATCAGCCCCAGCATTTT